This entry features one TCR beta chain sequence. Its antigen is unidentified. Germline lookup yields CDR1 SGHRS and CDR2 YFSETQ. The CDR3 totals 15 residues. V shed 4 bases and J 1 base; nucleotides not matched to a gene: 6. The PCR ran on 60 Vbeta and 13 Jbeta primers. Measured with immunoSEQ multiplex PCR; TCRdb has only the in-frame clones, and not every one. This repertoire shows some 77,000 clones, roughly 80% found once; its top ten account for roughly 22%. These data belong to a study of cytomegalovirus exposure and HLA in healthy donors. Study-level results: In an earlier analysis, in some 540 donors, most V segments appeared productive either ~87% or ~30% of the time. Among the most significant clusters, several appeared linked to common viral pathogens in a later analysis.

This chain uses TRBV5-1 with TRBJ2-5; TRBD1 matches at 8 bases. The specimen sequenced was PBMCs. The sequence was obtained from a middle-aged woman in good health and CMV-seropositive. CDR3 sequence reads: CASSKTGQGQETQYF. CDR3 bases: TGCGCCAGCAGCAAGACAGGACAGGGCCAAGAGACCCAGTACTTC. Using reference TRBV5-1 and TRBJ2-5 for the parts outside the CDR3, the full variable domain is KAGVTQTPRYLIKTRGQQVTLSCSPISGHRSVSWYQQTPGQGLQFLFEYFSETQRNKGNFPGRFSGRQFSNSRSEMNVSTLELGDSALYLCASSKTGQGQETQYFGPGTRLLVL.